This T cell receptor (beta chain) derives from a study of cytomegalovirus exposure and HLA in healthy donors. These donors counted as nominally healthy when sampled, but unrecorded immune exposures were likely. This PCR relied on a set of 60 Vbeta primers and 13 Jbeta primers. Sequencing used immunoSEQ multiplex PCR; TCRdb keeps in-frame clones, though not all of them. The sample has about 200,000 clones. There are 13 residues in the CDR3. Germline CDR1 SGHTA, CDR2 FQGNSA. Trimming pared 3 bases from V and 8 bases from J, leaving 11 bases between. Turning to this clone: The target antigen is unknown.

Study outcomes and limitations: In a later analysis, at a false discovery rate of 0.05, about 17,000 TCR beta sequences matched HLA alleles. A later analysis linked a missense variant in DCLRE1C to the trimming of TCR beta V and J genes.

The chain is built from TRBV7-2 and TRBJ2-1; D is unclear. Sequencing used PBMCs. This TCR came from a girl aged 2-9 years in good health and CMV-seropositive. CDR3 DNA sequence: TGTGCCAGCAGCTTGTTCGGGTGGGATGAGCAGTTCTTC. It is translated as CASSLFGWDEQFF. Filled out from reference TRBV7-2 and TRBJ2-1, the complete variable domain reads GAGVSQSPSNKVTEKGKDVELRCDPISGHTALYWYRQSLGQGLEFLIYFQGNSAPDKSGLPSDRFSAERTGGSVSTLTIQRTQQEDSAVYLCASSLFGWDEQFFGPGTRLTVL.